This T cell receptor (beta chain) was profiled in a study of blood T cell repertoires in COVID-19. Looked up from germline, CDR1 is SGHTA and CDR2 is FQGNSA. This CDR3 is built from 18 residues. V gave up 5 bases and J gave up 0 bases; unmatched junction bases: 10. In the original analysis: Estimates of nucleated cell counts were drawn from the amplification of reference gene primers. This table comes from immunoSEQ multiplex PCR, and its TCRdb copy is limited to in-frame clones, with some not included. Clone size and the V and J calls come from that table; the DNA yielded D and trimming. Among more than 15,000 clones listed, 80% to 90% were seen once.

The receptor comes from a man of 80 years or more with active COVID-19. Material: peripheral blood. The V call is TRBV7-2, the J call TRBJ2-5, with 12 bases that match TRBD2. CDR3 DNA sequence: TGTGCCAGCAGCGTCGTCCCCGGACTAGCGGGGAACCAAGAGACCCAGTACTTC. As protein: CASSVVPGLAGNQETQYF.